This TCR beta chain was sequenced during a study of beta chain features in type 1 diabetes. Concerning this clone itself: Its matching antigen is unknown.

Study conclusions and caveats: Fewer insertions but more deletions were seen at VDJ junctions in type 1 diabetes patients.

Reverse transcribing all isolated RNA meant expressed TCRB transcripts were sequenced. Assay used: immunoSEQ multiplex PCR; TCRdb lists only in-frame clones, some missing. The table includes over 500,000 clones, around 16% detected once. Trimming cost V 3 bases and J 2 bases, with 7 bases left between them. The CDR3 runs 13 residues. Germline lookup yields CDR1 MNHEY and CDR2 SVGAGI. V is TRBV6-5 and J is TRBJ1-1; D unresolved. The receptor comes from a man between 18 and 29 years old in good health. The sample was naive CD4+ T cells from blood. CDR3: CASSYTINTEAFF. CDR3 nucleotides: TGTGCCAGCAGTTATACGATTAACACTGAAGCTTTCTTT.